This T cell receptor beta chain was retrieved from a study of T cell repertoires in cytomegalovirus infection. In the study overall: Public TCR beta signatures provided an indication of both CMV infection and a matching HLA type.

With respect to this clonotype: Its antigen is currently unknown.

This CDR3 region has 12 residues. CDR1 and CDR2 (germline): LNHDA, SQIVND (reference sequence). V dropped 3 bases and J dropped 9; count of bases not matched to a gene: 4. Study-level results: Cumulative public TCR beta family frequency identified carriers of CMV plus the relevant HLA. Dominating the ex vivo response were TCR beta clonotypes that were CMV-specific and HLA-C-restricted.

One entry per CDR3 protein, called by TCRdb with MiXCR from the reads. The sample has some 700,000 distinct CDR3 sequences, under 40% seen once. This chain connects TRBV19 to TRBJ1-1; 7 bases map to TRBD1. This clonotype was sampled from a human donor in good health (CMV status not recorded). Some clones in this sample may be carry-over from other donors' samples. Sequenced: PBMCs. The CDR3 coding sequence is TGTGCCAGTAGTATTTCGAGGGGGCAAGCTTTCTTT. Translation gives CASSISRGQAFF.